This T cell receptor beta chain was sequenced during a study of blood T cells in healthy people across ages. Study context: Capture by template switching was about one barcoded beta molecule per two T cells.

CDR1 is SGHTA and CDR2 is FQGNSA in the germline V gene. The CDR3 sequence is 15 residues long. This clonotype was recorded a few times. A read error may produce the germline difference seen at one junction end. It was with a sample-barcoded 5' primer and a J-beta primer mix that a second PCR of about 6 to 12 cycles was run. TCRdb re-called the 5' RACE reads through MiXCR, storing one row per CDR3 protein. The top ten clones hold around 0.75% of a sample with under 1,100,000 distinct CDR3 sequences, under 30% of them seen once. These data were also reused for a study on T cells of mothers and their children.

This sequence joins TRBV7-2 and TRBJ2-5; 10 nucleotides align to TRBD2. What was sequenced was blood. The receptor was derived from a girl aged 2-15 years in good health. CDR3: CASRTSGVYQETQCF. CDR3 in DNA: TGTGCCAGCAGAACTAGCGGGGTGTACCAAGAGACCCAGTGCTTC.